The rows below give T cell receptor beta chains drawn from one sample of a study of cytomegalovirus exposure and HLA in healthy donors. Some clones are missing from TCRdb's copy, which holds only in-frame ones; the method was immunoSEQ multiplex PCR. The sample gives about 120,000 clones, 77% of which show up once; roughly 11% is in the top ten. The sample consisted of PBMCs. These receptors were taken from a man in his forties in good health and CMV-seropositive. CDR3s include the opening cysteine and the closing phenylalanine or tryptophan. Fields, in order: V gene, J gene, CDR3 protein.

TRBV2	TRBJ1-1	CASSQSTGVFTEAFF
TRBV4-1	TRBJ2-3	CASSNRDRDGTDTQYF
TRBV4-1	TRBJ2-7	CASSQEQPGGVWTRAPEQYF
TRBV10-3	TRBJ1-3	CAIRGQGSGNTIYF
TRBV4-1	TRBJ1-2	CASSQETIRGYGYTF
TRBV19	TRBJ1-1	CASSATGDTEAFF
TRBV5-4	TRBJ2-7	CASSVGQDSYEQYF
TRBV4-3	TRBJ1-6	CASSTRPSPDNSPLHF
TRBV29-1	TRBJ2-6	CSARDSGANVLTF
TRBV10-3	TRBJ1-1	CAISEPTGENTEAFF
TRBV2	TRBJ1-5	CASSRDRDQPQHF
TRBV4-1	TRBJ2-2	CASSQGLAGSGELFF
TRBV28	TRBJ1-6	CASSTTGVNSPLHF
TRBV5-1	TRBJ2-1	CASSTGLAAYNEQFF
TRBV29-1	TRBJ1-1	CSVEQENTEAFF
TRBV5-1	TRBJ1-3	CASSSGVMEGNTIYF
TRBV19	TRBJ1-5	CASSIVVQGQPQHF
TRBV5-4	TRBJ2-7	CASRLGIAGEEYF
TRBV27	TRBJ1-6	CASSPIVQANSPLHF
TRBV5-1	TRBJ2-7	CASRGTSYEQYF
TRBV7-2	TRBJ1-1	CASTKGTGNTEAFF
TRBV6-5	TRBJ2-7	CASRRDSSSSYEQYF
TRBV28	TRBJ2-2	CASSATGGSTGELFF
TRBV18	TRBJ1-4	CASSPGQVDPKLFF
TRBV7-2	TRBJ2-1	CASSLGYYSGQGGWNEQFF
TRBV4-1	TRBJ2-5	CASSQVPGTGEETQYF
TRBV9	TRBJ2-7	CASSERTEAYEQYF
TRBV10-2	TRBJ1-3	CASSESFTAVSGNTIYF
TRBV28	TRBJ1-2	CASTDPGQGSDYGYTF
TRBV7-2	TRBJ1-3	CASSGQPVLDRAGNTIYF
TRBV7-3	TRBJ1-1	CASSLRRTKNTEAFF
TRBV5-1	TRBJ2-1	CASSRRTGNSYNEQFF
TRBV5-6	TRBJ2-7	CASSLLTYEQYF
TRBV10-3	TRBJ2-7	CAISDRDRAPPEQYF
TRBV28	TRBJ2-7	CASSSPTLPGTSYEQYF
TRBV4-3	TRBJ2-7	CASSSSQGAYEQYF
TRBV27	TRBJ1-1	CASSRAGVMNTEAFF
TRBV4-2	TRBJ2-3	CASSQDRGGAPDTQYF
TRBV4-2	TRBJ2-7	CASSQERTRGYEQYF
TRBV5-5	TRBJ1-5	CASSPPLGQGDQPQHF
TRBV2	TRBJ2-3	CASSELDNTDTQYF
TRBV5-1	TRBJ1-6	CASSLDRREPGQYNSPLHF
TRBV4-1	TRBJ2-5	CASSQRTGVGRETQYF
TRBV6-1	TRBJ2-7	CASSYGQGLNEQYF
TRBV5-8	TRBJ2-3	CASSIQGRLRYAYF
TRBV7-6	TRBJ2-6	CASTTPGANVLTF
TRBV14	TRBJ1-3	CASSHRQGATGNTIYF
TRBV6-5	TRBJ1-2	CASSYSMQGDEYGYTF
TRBV5-1	TRBJ1-1	CASSFGTADTEAFF
TRBV15	TRBJ2-1	CATSRGQVRGNEQFF
TRBV9	TRBJ2-3	CASSPGRGREYTQYF
TRBV30	TRBJ2-2	CAWTRRQGNTGELFF
TRBV7-8	TRBJ1-1	CASSLGLWAFF